One TCR beta chain is described in this entry. Enrollment of patients from Seattle took place during active infection, with longitudinal follow-up. This sample is drawn from a study of blood T cell repertoires in COVID-19. At the level of the study: Donors in the United States, Italy and Spain gave samples during acute or convalescent COVID-19. From T cells, B-cell-depleted T cells, or PBMCs came the material, which was cDNA or gDNA.

Germline-derived CDR1 and CDR2 are MNHEY and SVGAGI. Trimming cost V 7 bases and J 6 bases; bases outside gene matches: 11. This CDR3 contains 14 residues. The table came from immunoSEQ multiplex PCR; TCRdb's copy has only in-frame clones and leaves some out. The sample records around 190,000 clones, about four fifths being singletons. This chain links TRBV6-5 with TRBJ2-7, with 8 bases aligning to TRBD2. Source material: peripheral blood. This TCR was sampled from a woman in her sixties or seventies with COVID-19, enrolled during active disease. The DNA of the CDR3 is TGTGCCAGCAAAGCGGGAGTAGGGAAAAGCGAGCAGTACTTC. Translation: CASKAGVGKSEQYF.